This TCR beta chain was retrieved from a study of blood T cell repertoires in COVID-19. Overall study context: From the United States, Italy and Spain came samples of acute and convalescent COVID-19. Nucleic acid was either cDNA or gDNA, and it came from T cells, B-cell-depleted T cells, or PBMCs.

Produced via immunoSEQ multiplex PCR; TCRdb's table is partial and in-frame only. The sample yields about 430,000 clones, approximately 90% seen once. Cohorts were determined from participant-reported clinical history. Cohort 3 recovered donors had two negative PCRs, clearance, or symptom resolution. V shed 3 bases and J 8 bases; nucleotides not matched to a gene: 13. The CDR3 is made up of 16 amino acids. Germline CDR1 is SGHVS and CDR2 is FNYEAQ. The gene calls are TRBV7-6 and TRBJ2-1, with 7 bases that match TRBD2. The clonotype was recovered from a man aged 30 to 39 who had recovered from COVID-19. Material: PBMCs or T cells enriched from blood (not recorded which). The CDR3 DNA reads TGTGCCAGCAGCTTGATACTAGCGACCGTAGCGGATGAGCAGTTCTTC. This codes for CASSLILATVADEQFF.